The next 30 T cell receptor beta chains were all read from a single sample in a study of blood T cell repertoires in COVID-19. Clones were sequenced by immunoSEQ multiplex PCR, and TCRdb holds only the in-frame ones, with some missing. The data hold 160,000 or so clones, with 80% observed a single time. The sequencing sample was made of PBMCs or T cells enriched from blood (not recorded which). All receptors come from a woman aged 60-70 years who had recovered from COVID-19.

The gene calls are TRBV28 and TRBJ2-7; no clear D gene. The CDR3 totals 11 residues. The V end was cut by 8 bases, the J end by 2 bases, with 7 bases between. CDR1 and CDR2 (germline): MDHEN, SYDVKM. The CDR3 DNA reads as TGTGCCAGCGAGCGAACCTACGAGCAGTACTTC. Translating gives CASERTYEQYF.

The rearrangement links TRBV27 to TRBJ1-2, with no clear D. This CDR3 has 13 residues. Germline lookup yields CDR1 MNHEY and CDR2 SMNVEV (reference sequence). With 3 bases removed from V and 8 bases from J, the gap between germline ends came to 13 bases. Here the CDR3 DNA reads TGTGCCAGCAGTTTTGGAGGGAACTGGGGCTACACCTTC. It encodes CASSFGGNWGYTF.

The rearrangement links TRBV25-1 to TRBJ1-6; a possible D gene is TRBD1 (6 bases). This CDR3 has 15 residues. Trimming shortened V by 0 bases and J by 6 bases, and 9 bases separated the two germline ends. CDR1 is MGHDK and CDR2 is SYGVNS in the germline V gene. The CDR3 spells CASSEYDRINSPLHF. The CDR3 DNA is TGTGCCAGCAGTGAATACGACAGGATTAATTCACCCCTCCACTTT.

The DNA for the CDR3 is TGTGCCAGCAGCCCGACAGGGGCGTATCAGCCCCAGCATTTT. Its translation is CASSPTGAYQPQHF. This chain uses TRBV6-5 with TRBJ1-5; 8 nucleotides match TRBD1. The junction had 6 bases not matched to a gene; V was cut back by 6 bases and J by 5 bases. Germline CDR1 and CDR2: MNHEY and SVGAGI. The CDR3 has 14 amino acids.

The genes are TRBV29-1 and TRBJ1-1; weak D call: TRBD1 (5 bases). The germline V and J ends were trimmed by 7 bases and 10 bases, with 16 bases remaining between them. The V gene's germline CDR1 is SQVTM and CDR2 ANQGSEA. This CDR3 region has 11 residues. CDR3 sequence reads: CSAGDSQGAFF. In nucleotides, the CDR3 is TGCAGCGCCGGGGACTCCCAGGGAGCTTTCTTT.

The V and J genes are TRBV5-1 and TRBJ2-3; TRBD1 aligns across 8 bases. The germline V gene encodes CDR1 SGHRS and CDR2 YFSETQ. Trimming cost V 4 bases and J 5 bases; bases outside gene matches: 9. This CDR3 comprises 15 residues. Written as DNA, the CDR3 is TGCGCCAGCAGCCCCACCGGGACAGGAGGAGATACGCAGTATTTT. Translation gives CASSPTGTGGDTQYF.

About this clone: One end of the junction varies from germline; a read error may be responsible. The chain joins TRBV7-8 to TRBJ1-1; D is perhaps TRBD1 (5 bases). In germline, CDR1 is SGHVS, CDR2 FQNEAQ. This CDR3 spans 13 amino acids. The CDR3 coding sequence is TGTGCCAGCAGATTAGGGAGGGGCACTGAAGCTTTCTTT. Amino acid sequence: CASRLGRGTEAFF.

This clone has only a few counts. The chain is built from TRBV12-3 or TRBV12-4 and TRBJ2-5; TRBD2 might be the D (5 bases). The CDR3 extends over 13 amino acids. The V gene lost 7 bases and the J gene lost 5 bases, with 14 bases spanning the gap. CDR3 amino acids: CASTAGIGETQYF. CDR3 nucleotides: TGTGCCAGCACCGCCGGGATTGGGGAGACCCAGTACTTC.

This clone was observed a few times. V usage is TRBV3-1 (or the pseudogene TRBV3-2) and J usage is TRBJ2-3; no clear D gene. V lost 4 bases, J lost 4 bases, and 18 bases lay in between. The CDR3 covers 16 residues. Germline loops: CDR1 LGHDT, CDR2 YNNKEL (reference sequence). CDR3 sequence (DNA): TGTGCCAGCAGCCTCGTCCTAGGTCAAGAAGCAGATACGCAGTATTTT. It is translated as CASSLVLGQEADTQYF.

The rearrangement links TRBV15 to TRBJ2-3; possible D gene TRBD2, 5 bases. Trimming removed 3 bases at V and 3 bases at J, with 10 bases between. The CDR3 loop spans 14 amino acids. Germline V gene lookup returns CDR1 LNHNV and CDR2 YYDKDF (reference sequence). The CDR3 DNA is TGTGCCACCAGCAGGGCCGGGGAGACAGATACGCAGTATTTT. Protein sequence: CATSRAGETDTQYF.

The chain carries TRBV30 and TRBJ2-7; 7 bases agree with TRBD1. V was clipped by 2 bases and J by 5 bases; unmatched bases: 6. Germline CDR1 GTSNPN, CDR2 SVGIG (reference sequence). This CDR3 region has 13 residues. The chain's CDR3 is CAWSRGGGHEQYF. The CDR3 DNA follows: TGTGCCTGGAGTCGAGGGGGCGGCCACGAGCAGTACTTC.

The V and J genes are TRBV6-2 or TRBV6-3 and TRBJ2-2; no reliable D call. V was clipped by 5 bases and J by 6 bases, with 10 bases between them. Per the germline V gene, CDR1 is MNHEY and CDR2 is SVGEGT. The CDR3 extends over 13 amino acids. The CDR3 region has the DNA TGTGCCAGCAGTCTCCTAATGCCCGGGGAGCTGTTTTTT. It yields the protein CASSLLMPGELFF.

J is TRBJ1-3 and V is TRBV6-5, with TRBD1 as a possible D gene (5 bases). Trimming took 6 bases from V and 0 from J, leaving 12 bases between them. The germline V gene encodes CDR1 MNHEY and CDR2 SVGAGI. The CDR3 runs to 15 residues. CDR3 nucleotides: TGTGCCAGCAGCGCTGACAGATACTCTGGAAACACCATATATTTT. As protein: CASSADRYSGNTIYF.

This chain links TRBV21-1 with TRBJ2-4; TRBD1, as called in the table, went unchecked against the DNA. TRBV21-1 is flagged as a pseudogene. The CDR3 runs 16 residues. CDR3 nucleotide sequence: TGTGCCAGCAGCGCGGGGACAGGGGTTTCCCAAGTGATTCAGTACTTC. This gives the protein CASSAGTGVSQVIQYF.

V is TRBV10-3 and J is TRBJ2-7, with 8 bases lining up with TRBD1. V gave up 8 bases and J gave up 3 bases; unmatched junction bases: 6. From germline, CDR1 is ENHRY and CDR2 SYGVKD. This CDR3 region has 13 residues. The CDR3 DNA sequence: TGTGCCATCCAAGGAGGACAGGGCTACGAGCAGTACTTC. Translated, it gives CAIQGGQGYEQYF.

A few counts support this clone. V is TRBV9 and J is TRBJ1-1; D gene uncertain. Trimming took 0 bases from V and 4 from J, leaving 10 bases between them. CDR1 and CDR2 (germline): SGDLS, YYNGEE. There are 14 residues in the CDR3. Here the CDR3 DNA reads TGTGCCAGCAGCGTAGGTTCAGGAACCACTGAAGCTTTCTTT. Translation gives CASSVGSGTTEAFF. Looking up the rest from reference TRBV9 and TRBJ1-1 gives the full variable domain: DSGVTQTPKHLITATGQRVTLRCSPRSGDLSVYWYQQSLDQGLQFLIQYYNGEERAKGNILERFSAQQFPDLHSELNLSSLELGDSALYFCASSVGSGTTEAFFGQGTRLTVV.

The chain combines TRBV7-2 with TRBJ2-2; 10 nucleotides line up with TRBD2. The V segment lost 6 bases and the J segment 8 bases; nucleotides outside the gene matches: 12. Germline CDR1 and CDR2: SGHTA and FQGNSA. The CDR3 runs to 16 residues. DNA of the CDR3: TGTGCCAGCAGAATTCCGGGACTAGCGTTGGCGGGGGAGCTGTTTTTT. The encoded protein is CASRIPGLALAGELFF.

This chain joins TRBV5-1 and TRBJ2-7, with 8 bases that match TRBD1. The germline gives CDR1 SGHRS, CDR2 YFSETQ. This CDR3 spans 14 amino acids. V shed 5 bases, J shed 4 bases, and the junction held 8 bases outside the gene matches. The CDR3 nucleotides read TGCGCCAGCAGATCTGGACAGGGTGGATACGAGCAGTACTTC. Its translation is CASRSGQGGYEQYF.

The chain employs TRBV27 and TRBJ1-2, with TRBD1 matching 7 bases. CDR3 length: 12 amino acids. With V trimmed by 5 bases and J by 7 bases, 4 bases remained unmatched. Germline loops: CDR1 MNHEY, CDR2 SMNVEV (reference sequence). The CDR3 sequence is CASSPTGAGYTF. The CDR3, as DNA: TGTGCCAGCAGTCCCACAGGGGCTGGCTACACCTTC.

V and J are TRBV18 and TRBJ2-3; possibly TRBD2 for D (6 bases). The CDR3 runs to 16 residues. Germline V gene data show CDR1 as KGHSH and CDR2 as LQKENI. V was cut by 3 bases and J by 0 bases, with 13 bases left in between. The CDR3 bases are TGTGCCAGCTCACCCCGAGGGAGGACTAGCACAGATACGCAGTATTTT. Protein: CASSPRGRTSTDTQYF.

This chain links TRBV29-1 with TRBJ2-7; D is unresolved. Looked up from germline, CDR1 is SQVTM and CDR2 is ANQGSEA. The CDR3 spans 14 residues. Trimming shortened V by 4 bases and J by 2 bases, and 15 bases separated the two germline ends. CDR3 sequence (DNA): TGCAGCGTTGGTCTACTGGTGAAACCCTACGAGCAGTACTTC. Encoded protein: CSVGLLVKPYEQYF.

The CDR3 loop is CASSFSSAYGYTF. In DNA, the CDR3 is TGCGCCAGCAGCTTTAGCTCGGCCTATGGCTACACCTTC. The genes are TRBV5-1 and TRBJ1-2; the D is unclear. This CDR3 region has 13 residues. V dropped 2 bases and J dropped 4 bases, with 9 bases sitting between them. Germline assignment: CDR1 SGHRS and CDR2 YFSETQ. Using reference TRBV5-1 and TRBJ1-2 for the parts outside the CDR3, the full variable domain is KAGVTQTPRYLIKTRGQQVTLSCSPISGHRSVSWYQQTPGQGLQFLFEYFSETQRNKGNFPGRFSGRQFSNSRSEMNVSTLELGDSALYLCASSFSSAYGYTFGSGTRLTVV.

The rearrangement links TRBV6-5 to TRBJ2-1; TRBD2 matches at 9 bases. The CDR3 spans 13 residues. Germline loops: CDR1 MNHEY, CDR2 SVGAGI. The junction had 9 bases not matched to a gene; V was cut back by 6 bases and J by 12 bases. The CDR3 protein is CASRDGLARWQFF. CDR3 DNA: TGTGCCAGCAGGGACGGACTAGCGCGGTGGCAGTTCTTC.

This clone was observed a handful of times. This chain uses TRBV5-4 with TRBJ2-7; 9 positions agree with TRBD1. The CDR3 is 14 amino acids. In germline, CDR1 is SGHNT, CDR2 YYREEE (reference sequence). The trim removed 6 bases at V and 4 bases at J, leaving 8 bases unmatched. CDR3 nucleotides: TGTGCCAGCAAGGGGACAGGGCCGCGGTACGAGCAGTACTTC. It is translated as CASKGTGPRYEQYF.

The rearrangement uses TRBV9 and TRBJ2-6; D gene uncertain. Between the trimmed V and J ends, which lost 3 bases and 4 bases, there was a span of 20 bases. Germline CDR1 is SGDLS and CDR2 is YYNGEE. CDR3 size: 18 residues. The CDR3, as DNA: TGTGCCAGCAGCGCAAAGTTGGGCCAACAGACGGGGGCCAACGTCCTGACTTTC. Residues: CASSAKLGQQTGANVLTF.

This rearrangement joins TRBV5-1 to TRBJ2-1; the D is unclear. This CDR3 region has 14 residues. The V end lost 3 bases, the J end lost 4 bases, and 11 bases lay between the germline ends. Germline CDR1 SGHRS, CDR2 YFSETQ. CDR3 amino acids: CASSYGPPYNEQFF. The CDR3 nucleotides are TGCGCCAGCAGCTATGGGCCCCCATACAATGAGCAGTTCTTC.

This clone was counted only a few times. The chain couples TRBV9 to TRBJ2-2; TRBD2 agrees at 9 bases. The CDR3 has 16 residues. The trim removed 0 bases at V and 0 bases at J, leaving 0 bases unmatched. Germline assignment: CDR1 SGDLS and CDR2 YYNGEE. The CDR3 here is CASSVGGGANTGELFF. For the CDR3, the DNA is TGTGCCAGCAGCGTAGGCGGGGGGGCGAACACCGGGGAGCTGTTTTTT.

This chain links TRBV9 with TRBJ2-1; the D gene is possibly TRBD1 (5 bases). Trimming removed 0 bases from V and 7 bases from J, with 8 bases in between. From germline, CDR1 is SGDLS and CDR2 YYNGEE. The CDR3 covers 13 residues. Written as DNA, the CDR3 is TGTGCCAGCAGCGTAGGGGGCCGAAATGAGCAGTTCTTC. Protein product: CASSVGGRNEQFF.

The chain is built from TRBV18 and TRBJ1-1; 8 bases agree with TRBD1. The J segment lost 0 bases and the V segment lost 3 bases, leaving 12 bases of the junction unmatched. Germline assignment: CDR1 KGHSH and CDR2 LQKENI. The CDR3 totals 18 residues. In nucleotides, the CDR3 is TGTGCCAGCTCACCGACCACGGCAGGGGGCCCGATGAACACTGAAGCTTTCTTT. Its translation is CASSPTTAGGPMNTEAFF.

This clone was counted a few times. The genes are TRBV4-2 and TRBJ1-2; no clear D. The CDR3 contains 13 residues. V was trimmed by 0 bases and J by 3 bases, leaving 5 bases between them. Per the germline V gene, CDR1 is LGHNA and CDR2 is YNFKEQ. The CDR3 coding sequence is TGTGCCAGCAGCCAAGACGGTGACTATGGCTACACCTTC. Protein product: CASSQDGDYGYTF.